One and the same sample provided the 16 T cell receptor beta chains below, sequenced in a study of shared T cell receptors in the human thymus. Sequenced by immunoSEQ multiplex PCR; TCRdb stores in-frame clones only, minus some. The repertoire consists of 640,000 or so clones, with over 75% occurring once and the leading ten covering roughly 0.0086%. The same data also went into a second study, on human thymus T cells.

Sample: thymocytes. Source of these receptors: a boy in the first two years of life with a congenital heart defect.

This chain links TRBV9 with TRBJ1-4; 9 positions match TRBD1. V shed 3 bases and J 6 bases; nucleotides not matched to a gene: 6. The V gene's germline CDR1 is SGDLS and CDR2 YYNGEE. CDR3 length: 15 residues. The CDR3 is CASSANRGRDEKLFF. CDR3 sequence (DNA): TGTGCCAGCAGCGCCAACAGGGGGCGGGATGAAAAACTGTTTTTT.

This clone came up once. CDR3 region: CSVEDPFLRVGEGPTEAFF. The CDR3 region has the DNA TGCAGCGTTGAAGATCCCTTTTTACGGGTGGGGGAGGGACCTACTGAAGCTTTCTTT. This sequence joins TRBV29-1 and TRBJ1-1; TRBD1 might be the D (5 bases). V was cut by 0 bases and J by 5 bases, with 28 bases left in between. The CDR3 length is 19 residues. The germline V gene has CDR1 SQVTM and CDR2 ANQGSEA.

About this clone itself: Other DNA sequences in the same sample also yield this CDR3. The J gene is TRBJ1-6, the V gene TRBV4-1; weak D call: TRBD1 (6 bases). Germline V gives CDR1 MGHRA, CDR2 YSYEKL. V lost 4 bases, J lost 1 base, and 23 bases lay in between. This CDR3 is built from 20 residues. The CDR3 DNA reads TGCGCCAGCAGCCGCCCTAATACAGGGTTACGCTTTTCCTATAATTCACCCCTCCACTTT. It codes for CASSRPNTGLRFSYNSPLHF.

The J gene is TRBJ1-1, the V gene TRBV6-5; no clear D. CDR1 is MNHEY and CDR2 is SVGAGI in the germline V gene. Trimming stripped 6 bases from V and 3 bases from J, with 8 bases between. This CDR3 is built from 12 residues. CDR3 in amino acids: CASRRKDTEAFF. The CDR3 coding sequence is TGTGCCAGCAGGCGGAAGGACACTGAAGCTTTCTTT.

The rearrangement joins TRBV4-2 to TRBJ1-3; no reliable D call. V lost 0 bases, J lost 3 bases, and 18 bases lay in between. The V gene's germline CDR1 is LGHNA and CDR2 YNFKEQ. CDR3 length: 18 residues. The CDR3 nucleotides are TGTGCCAGCAGCCAAGATTGGGCGCTCCTTGGATGTGGAAACACCATATATTTT. Its translation is CASSQDWALLGCGNTIYF.

This chain uses TRBV29-1 with TRBJ2-3; TRBD2 matches at 14 bases. The CDR3 is 15 residues long. V dropped 7 bases and J dropped 4; count of bases not matched to a gene: 7. Per the germline V gene, CDR1 is SQVTM and CDR2 is ANQGSEA. In DNA, the CDR3 is TGCAGCGGCGATGGGACTAGCGGGGGACCAGATACGCAGTATTTT. Translation gives CSGDGTSGGPDTQYF.

The chain has TRBV5-1 and TRBJ2-1; maybe TRBD2 (6 bases). The CDR3 length is 15 residues. Germline-derived CDR1 and CDR2 are SGHRS and YFSETQ. V was cut by 4 bases and J by 7 bases, with 18 bases left in between. In DNA form, the CDR3 reads TGCGCCAGCAGCCTGAAAGGGACTCCTCCGAATGAGCAGTTCTTC. Amino acid sequence: CASSLKGTPPNEQFF.

This chain connects TRBV20-1 to TRBJ2-1, with 8 bases fitting TRBD1. Germline-derived CDR1 and CDR2 are DFQATT and SNEGSKA (reference sequence). This CDR3 region has 11 residues. The CDR3 sequence is CSQGAYVEQFF. The CDR3, as DNA: TGCAGCCAGGGGGCCTACGTTGAGCAGTTCTTC.

This clone has only one observation. The rearrangement joins TRBV23-1 to TRBJ2-7; D is perhaps TRBD2 (5 bases). TRBV23-1 is recorded as an ORF, its role being uncertain. This CDR3 has 15 residues. V was pared by 4 bases and J by 5 bases, with 18 bases between. CDR3 sequence reads: CASSLQPKLGDEQYF. CDR3 DNA sequence: TGCGCCAGCAGTCTCCAGCCAAAGCTCGGGGACGAGCAGTACTTC.

The V and J genes are TRBV7-9 and TRBJ2-7, with D unclear. Germline V CDR1 and CDR2: SEHNR, FQNEAQ (reference sequence). The CDR3 has 14 residues. Trimming removed 8 bases at V and 3 bases at J, with 17 bases between. This chain's CDR3 is CASQRSVHNYEQYF. In DNA form, the CDR3 reads TGTGCCAGCCAAAGGAGCGTCCACAACTACGAGCAGTACTTC.

This clone was counted only a few times. The chain combines TRBV15 with TRBJ2-5; 8 bases line up with TRBD1. Per germline, CDR1 LNHNV and CDR2 YYDKDF (reference sequence). With V trimmed by 3 bases and J by 4 bases, 4 bases remained unmatched. The CDR3 runs to 14 residues. DNA of the CDR3: TGTGCCACCAGCAGCGACAGGGGAGGAGAGACCCAGTACTTC. Translating it yields CATSSDRGGETQYF. The full variable domain, completed using reference TRBV15 and TRBJ2-5, is DAMVIQNPRYQVTQFGKPVTLSCSQTLNHNVMYWYQQKSSQAPKLLFHYYDKDFNNEADTPDNFQSRRPNTSFCFLDIRSPGLGDTAMYLCATSSDRGGETQYFGPGTRLLVL.

The rearrangement links TRBV10-3 to TRBJ1-5; D remains unclear. Germline CDR1 and CDR2: ENHRY and SYGVKD. The CDR3 is made up of 16 amino acids. Trimming pared 5 bases from V and 5 bases from J, leaving 19 bases between. CDR3 sequence reads: CAISLSKRETHQPQHF. The CDR3 DNA is TGTGCCATCAGTCTATCAAAAAGGGAGACTCATCAGCCCCAGCATTTT.

Only a few counts were recorded for this clone. The chain links TRBV6-1 to TRBJ2-2, with 9 bases matching TRBD1. V was clipped by 6 bases and J by 5 bases; unmatched bases: 7. This CDR3 contains 15 residues. Germline V gives CDR1 MNHNS, CDR2 SASEGT. Here the CDR3 DNA reads TGTGCCAGCAGGTGCAGACAGGGGGAAACCGGGGAGCTGTTTTTT. The encoded protein is CASRCRQGETGELFF.

The V and J genes are TRBV7-2 and TRBJ2-1; 8 nucleotides align to TRBD1. The CDR3 extends over 16 amino acids. The V gene end was trimmed by 1 base and the J gene end by 6 bases; junction bases not matched to a gene: 8. Germline V gene data show CDR1 as SGHTA and CDR2 as FQGNSA. CDR3 sequence (DNA): TGTGCCAGCAGCTTAGTTGGGACAGGTTCCCTCAATGAGCAGTTCTTC. It specifies CASSLVGTGSLNEQFF.

Notes on this clone: One junction end disagrees with the germline gene, perhaps due to a read error. V usage is TRBV29-1 and J usage is TRBJ2-1, with TRBD2 as a possible D gene (6 bases). CDR1 and CDR2 (germline): SQVTM, ANQGSEA. The CDR3 has 14 amino acids. CDR3 sequence: CSVKENEWGDEQFF. The CDR3 DNA reads TGCAGCGTTAAAGAAAATGAGTGGGGGGACGAGCAGTTCTTC.

The chain employs TRBV4-1 and TRBJ2-4; a possible D gene is TRBD2 (5 bases). This CDR3 is 12 amino acids long. Trimming removed 1 base from V and 13 bases from J, with 11 bases in between. The germline V gene encodes CDR1 MGHRA and CDR2 YSYEKL. The CDR3 region has the DNA TGCGCCAGCAGCCAAGGGAGGACTCGACAGTACTTC. This sequence encodes CASSQGRTRQYF.